The sequence of this T cell receptor (beta chain) was determined in a study of OX40 agonist ivuxolimab in advanced cancers. In regard to this clone: Its antigen is unknown.

This CDR3 is 11 amino acids long. Trimming removed 8 bases from V and 5 bases from J, with 8 bases in between. Germline V CDR1 and CDR2: SNHLY, FYNNEI. Points from the study as a whole: Low normalized clonal expansion also occurred in some nonresponding patients. CD8+ T cells showed, on average, more clonal expansion than CD4+ cells.

Profiled with immunoSEQ multiplex PCR; TCRdb holds only in-frame clones, not every one. The sample lists some 25,000 clones, 85% occurring once. The specimen was CD4+ or CD8+ T cells sorted from blood, collected in a trial of the OX40 agonist ivuxolimab. The chain carries TRBV2 and TRBJ2-3; D remains ambiguous. The receptor comes from an adult with an advanced solid tumor such as melanoma, head and neck, liver or kidney cancer. DNA of the CDR3: TGTGCCAGCGGGTTCGTAGATACGCAGTATTTT. It is translated as CASGFVDTQYF.